A selection of T cell receptor beta chains follows, all from one sample in a study of shared clonotypes between healthy human individuals. The repertoire was sequenced with immunoSEQ multiplex PCR; TCRdb's copy has only in-frame clones and lacks some. This table has 850,000 to 1,100,000 clones, roughly 80% appearing once. The sequenced sample consisted of memory CD4+ T cells from PBMCs. The receptors originated from a man aged 18 to 30 in good health. Some clones in this sample may be carry-over from other donors' samples. CDR3s include the opening cysteine and the closing phenylalanine or tryptophan. D genes are given only for firm matches. Part of the rows lack a size; the others show once, few, many or a class for expanded clones.

size | J | V | D | DNA | CDR3
once | TRBJ1-2 | TRBV30 | . | TGTGCCTGGAGTCCGCGACTCCCTAACCCTAACTATGGCTACACCTTC | CAWSPRLPNPNYGYTF
. | TRBJ2-4 | TRBV9 | . | TGTGCCAGCAGCCCCCTAGGGTCCCAGCCGGCCAAAAACATTCAGTACTTC | CASSPLGSQPAKNIQYF
. | TRBJ1-1 | TRBV7-9 | . | TGTGCCAGTGGTCGGACGAACACTGAAGCTTTCTTT | CASGRTNTEAFF
. | TRBJ2-7 | TRBV6-5 | . | TGTGCCAGCAGTTACTCGACGGTGTACGGGGAGCAGTACTTC | CASSYSTVYGEQYF
. | TRBJ1-3 | TRBV27 | . | TGTGCCAGCAGTCACCTTTGGACAGAGGAATCGGGAAACACCATATATTTT | CASSHLWTEESGNTIYF
. | TRBJ1-3 | TRBV6-6 | TRBD1 | TGTGCCAGCAGTTCCCACACCGGGACAGGGATCCACACCATATATTTT | CASSSHTGTGIHTIYF
. | TRBJ2-1 | TRBV4-1 | . | TGCGCCAGCAGCCAGGATCAATTCTCCGGGAGTCTGGGGGACAATGAGCAGTTCTTC | CASSQDQFSGSLGDNEQFF
. | TRBJ1-5 | TRBV5-1 | TRBD1 | TGCGCCAGCAGCTTGGCAGGAGACAGGGGAAGTCAGCCCCAGCATTTT | CASSLAGDRGSQPQHF
. | TRBJ2-1 | TRBV7-8 | TRBD1 | TGTGCCAGCAGCGGACAGGGGGGAACCTACAATGAGCAGTTCTTC | CASSGQGGTYNEQFF
. | TRBJ1-5 | TRBV19 | TRBD1 | TGTGCCAGTAGTTATGGACAGGAGAATCAGCCCCAGCATTTT | CASSYGQENQPQHF
. | TRBJ2-6 | TRBV5-6 | . | TGTGCCAGCAGCTCCATCTCTGGGGCCAACGTCCTGACTTTC | CASSSISGANVLTF
few | TRBJ1-1 | TRBV30 | . | TGTGCCTGGAATCTCCTTTGGGGGGAATACACTGAAGCTTTCTTT | CAWNLLWGEYTEAFF
. | TRBJ2-2 | TRBV5-1 | . | TGCGCCAGCAGCCGGCCCTCGGCCGGCGGGGAGCTGTTTTTT | CASSRPSAGGELFF
. | TRBJ1-3 | TRBV5-6 | TRBD1 | TGTGCCAGCAGCTTGAGCCGGGACAGGGTCTTTACTGCTGGAAACACCATATATTTT | CASSLSRDRVFTAGNTIYF
. | TRBJ2-3 | TRBV29-1 | . | TGCAGCGTTGAAGTGTACACAGATACGCAGTATTTT | CSVEVYTDTQYF
. | TRBJ2-1 | TRBV9 | TRBD2 | TGTGCCAGCAGCGTAAGTTGGACTAGCGGGAATGAGCAGTTCTTC | CASSVSWTSGNEQFF
. | TRBJ1-1 | TRBV7-3 | . | TGTGCCAGCAGCTTAATCGACGGAGGTGAAGCTTTCTTT | CASSLIDGGEAFF
. | TRBJ2-5 | TRBV5-1 | . | TGCGCCAGCAGCTTGGGTACCTACAGTGGGGAGACCCAGTACTTC | CASSLGTYSGETQYF
. | TRBJ1-1 | TRBV28 | . | TGTGCCAGCACCGGACGGCTGAACACTGAAGCTTTCTTT | CASTGRLNTEAFF
few | TRBJ2-7 | TRBV2 | . | TGTGCCAGCAGTGGTACGGGCTCCTACGAGCAGTACTTC | CASSGTGSYEQYF
. | TRBJ1-2 | TRBV5-6 | TRBD1 | TGTGCCAGCACCAAAAGACAGGGACTTAACTATGGCTACACCTTC | CASTKRQGLNYGYTF
. | TRBJ2-1 | TRBV7-2 | . | TGTGCCAGCAGCTTAGAGGTAGAGTACAATGAGCAGTTCTTC | CASSLEVEYNEQFF
few | TRBJ2-2 | TRBV10-3 | . | TGTGCCATCAGTGAGTCGACCCGGGACAGGGAGCTGTTTTTT | CAISESTRDRELFF
. | TRBJ1-4 | TRBV7-9 | . | TGTGCCAGCAGCTTAATGCAGGGGAATAGTGAAAAACTGTTTTTT | CASSLMQGNSEKLFF
. | TRBJ2-7 | TRBV7-2 | TRBD2 | TGTGCCAGCAGCTTAGAGGGGCGCGGGAGGTTCCCCTACGAGCAGTACTTC | CASSLEGRGRFPYEQYF
. | TRBJ1-1 | TRBV28 | . | TGTGCCAGCAGTTTCGCTGGGGGTTATCTGAACACTGAAGCTTTCTTT | CASSFAGGYLNTEAFF
. | TRBJ2-7 | TRBV27 | . | TGTGCCAGCAGTTTATCAGGGTTAAGCTCCTACGAGCAGTACTTC | CASSLSGLSSYEQYF
. | TRBJ2-1 | TRBV4-3 | . | TGCGCCAGCAGCCGAGATTACGGGGCAGATGAGCAGTTCTTC | CASSRDYGADEQFF
few | TRBJ1-1 | TRBV19 | . | TGTGCCAGTAGTAGAACAGGGAAAAGTACTGAAGCTTTCTTT | CASSRTGKSTEAFF
. | TRBJ2-3 | TRBV11-2 | . | TGTGCCAGCAGCTTATCATGGCAGGGAGGCACAGATACGCAGTATTTT | CASSLSWQGGTDTQYF
once | TRBJ2-6 | TRBV2 | . | TGTGCCAGCAGAGAACTTAGCTCTGGGGCCAACGTCCTGACTTTC | CASRELSSGANVLTF
. | TRBJ2-7 | TRBV7-8 | TRBD2 | TGTGCCAGCAGTTATAGCGGGAGACCGCTGGGGGAGCAGTACTTC | CASSYSGRPLGEQYF
. | TRBJ1-1 | TRBV7-9 | . | TGTGCCAGCAGCTTAGCGCAGGGGCGTCCTGAAGCTTTCTTT | CASSLAQGRPEAFF
. | TRBJ2-7 | TRBV9 | . | TGTGCCAGCAGCGTAGGCCCAGCACGCTCCTACGAGCAGTACTTC | CASSVGPARSYEQYF
. | TRBJ1-2 | TRBV5-6 | . | TGTGCCAGCAGCTTGAGATGGGCAGGGATGTATGGCTACACCTTC | CASSLRWAGMYGYTF